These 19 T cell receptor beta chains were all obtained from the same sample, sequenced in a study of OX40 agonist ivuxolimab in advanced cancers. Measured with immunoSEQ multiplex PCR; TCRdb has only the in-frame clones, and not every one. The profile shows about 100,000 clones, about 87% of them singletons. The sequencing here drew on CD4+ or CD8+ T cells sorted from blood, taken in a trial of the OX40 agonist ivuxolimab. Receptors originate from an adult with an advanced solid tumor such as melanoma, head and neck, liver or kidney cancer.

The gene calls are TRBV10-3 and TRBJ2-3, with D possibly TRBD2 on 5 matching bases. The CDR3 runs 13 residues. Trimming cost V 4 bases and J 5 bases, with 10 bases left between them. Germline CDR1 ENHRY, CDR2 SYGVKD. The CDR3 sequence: CAISVKEGDTQYF. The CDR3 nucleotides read TGTGCCATCAGTGTTAAAGAGGGAGATACGCAGTATTTT.

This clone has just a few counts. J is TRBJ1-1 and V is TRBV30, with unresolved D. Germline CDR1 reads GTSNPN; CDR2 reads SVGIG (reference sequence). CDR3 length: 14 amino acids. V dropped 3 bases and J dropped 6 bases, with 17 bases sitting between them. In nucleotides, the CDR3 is TGTGCCTGGAGGGCAACCTTAGAAGCCTCTGAAGCTTTCTTT. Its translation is CAWRATLEASEAFF.

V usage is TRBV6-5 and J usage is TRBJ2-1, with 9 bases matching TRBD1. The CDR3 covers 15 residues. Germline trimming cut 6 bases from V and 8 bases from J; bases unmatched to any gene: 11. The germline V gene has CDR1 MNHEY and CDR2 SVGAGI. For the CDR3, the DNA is TGTGCCAGCAGGGTCCCGGGACAGGGAACCCATGAGCAGTTCTTC. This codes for CASRVPGQGTHEQFF.

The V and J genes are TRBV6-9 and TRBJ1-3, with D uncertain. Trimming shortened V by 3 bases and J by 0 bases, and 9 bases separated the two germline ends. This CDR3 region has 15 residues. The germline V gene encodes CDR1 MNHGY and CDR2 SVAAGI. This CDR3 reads CASSYSAGSGNTIYF. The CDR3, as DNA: TGTGCCAGCAGTTACTCGGCTGGCTCTGGAAACACCATATATTTT.

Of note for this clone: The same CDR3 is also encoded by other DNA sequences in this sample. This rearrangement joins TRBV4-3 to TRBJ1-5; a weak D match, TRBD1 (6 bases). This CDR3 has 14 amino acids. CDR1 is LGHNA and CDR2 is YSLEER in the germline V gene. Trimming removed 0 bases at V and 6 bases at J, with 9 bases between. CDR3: CASSQDRGGQPQHF. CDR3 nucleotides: TGCGCCAGCAGCCAAGACAGGGGTGGTCAGCCCCAGCATTTT.

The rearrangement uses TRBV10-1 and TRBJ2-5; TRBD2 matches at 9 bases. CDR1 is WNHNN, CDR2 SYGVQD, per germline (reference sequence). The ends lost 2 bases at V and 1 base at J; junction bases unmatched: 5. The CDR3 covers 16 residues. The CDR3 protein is CASSEGLAGIQETQYF. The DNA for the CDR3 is TGCGCCAGCAGTGAGGGGCTAGCGGGGATCCAAGAGACCCAGTACTTC.

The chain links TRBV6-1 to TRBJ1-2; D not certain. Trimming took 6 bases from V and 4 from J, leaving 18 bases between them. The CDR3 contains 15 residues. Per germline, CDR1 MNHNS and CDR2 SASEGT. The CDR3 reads CASRFALGPAYGYTF. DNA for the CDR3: TGTGCCAGCAGGTTTGCACTGGGCCCAGCCTATGGCTACACCTTC.

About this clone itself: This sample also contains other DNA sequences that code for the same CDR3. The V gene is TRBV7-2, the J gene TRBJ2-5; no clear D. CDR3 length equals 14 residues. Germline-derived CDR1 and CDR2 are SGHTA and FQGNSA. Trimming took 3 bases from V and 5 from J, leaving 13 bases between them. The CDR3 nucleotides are TGTGCCAGCAGCTTGGCCAGCCCCAGGGAGACCCAGTACTTC. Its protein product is CASSLASPRETQYF. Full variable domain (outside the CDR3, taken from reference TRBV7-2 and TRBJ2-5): GAGVSQSPSNKVTEKGKDVELRCDPISGHTALYWYRQSLGQGLEFLIYFQGNSAPDKSGLPSDRFSAERTGGSVSTLTIQRTQQEDSAVYLCASSLASPRETQYFGPGTRLLVL.

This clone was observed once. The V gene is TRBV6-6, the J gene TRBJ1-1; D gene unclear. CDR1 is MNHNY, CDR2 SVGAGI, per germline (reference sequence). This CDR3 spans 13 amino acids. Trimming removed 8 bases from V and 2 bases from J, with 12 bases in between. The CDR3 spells CASLRAGNTEAFF. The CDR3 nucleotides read TGTGCCAGCCTACGGGCGGGCAACACTGAAGCTTTCTTT.

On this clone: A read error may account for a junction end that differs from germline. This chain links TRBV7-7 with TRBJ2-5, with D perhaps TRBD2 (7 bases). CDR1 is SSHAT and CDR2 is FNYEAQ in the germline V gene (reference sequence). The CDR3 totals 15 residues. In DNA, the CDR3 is TGTGCTAGCAGCCCCGGGGCGGGGGCCGGGGAGACCCAGTACTTC. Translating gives CASSPGAGAGETQYF.

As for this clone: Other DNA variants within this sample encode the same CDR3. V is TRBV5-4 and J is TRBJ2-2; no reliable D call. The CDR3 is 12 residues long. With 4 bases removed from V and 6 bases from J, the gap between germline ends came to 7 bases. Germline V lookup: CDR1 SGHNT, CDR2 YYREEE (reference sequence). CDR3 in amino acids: CASSRPPGELFF. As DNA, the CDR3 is TGTGCCAGCAGCCGACCCCCCGGGGAGCTGTTTTTT.

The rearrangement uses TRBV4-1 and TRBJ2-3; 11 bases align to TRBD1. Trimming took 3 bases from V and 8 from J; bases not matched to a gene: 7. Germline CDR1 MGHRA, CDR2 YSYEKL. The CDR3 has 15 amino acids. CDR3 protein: CASSHSGQGAGTQYF. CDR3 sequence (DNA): TGCGCCAGCAGCCATTCCGGACAGGGGGCTGGTACGCAGTATTTT.

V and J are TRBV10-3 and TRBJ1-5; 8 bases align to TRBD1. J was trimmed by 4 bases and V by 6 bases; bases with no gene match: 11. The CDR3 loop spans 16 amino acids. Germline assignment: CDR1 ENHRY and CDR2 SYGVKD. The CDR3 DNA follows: TGTGCCATCAGAGCTCAGGGGGCCGTTAGAAATCAGCCCCAGCATTTT. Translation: CAIRAQGAVRNQPQHF.

CDR3 in DNA: TGTGCCAGCAGTGGTAGCGGGAGCAAGCCAGATACGCAGTATTTT. Translation gives CASSGSGSKPDTQYF. The chain employs TRBV2 and TRBJ2-3, with TRBD2 matching over 9 bases. V shed 4 bases and J 4 bases; nucleotides not matched to a gene: 6. The CDR3 extends over 15 amino acids. The V gene's germline CDR1 is SNHLY and CDR2 FYNNEI.

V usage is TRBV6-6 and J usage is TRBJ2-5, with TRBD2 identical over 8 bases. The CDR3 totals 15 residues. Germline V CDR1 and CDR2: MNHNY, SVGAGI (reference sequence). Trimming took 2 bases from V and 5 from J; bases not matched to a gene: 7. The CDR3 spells CASSYAGTSGETQYF. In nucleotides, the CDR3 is TGTGCCAGCAGTTACGCGGGGACTAGTGGTGAGACCCAGTACTTC.

This chain's CDR3 is CAWRDTPYEQYF. CDR3 DNA: TGTGCCTGGAGGGACACCCCCTACGAGCAGTACTTC. The rearrangement joins TRBV30 to TRBJ2-7, with a weak D call TRBD1 (5 bases). CDR1 GTSNPN and CDR2 SVGIG come from the germline V gene (reference sequence). Trimming left V 3 bases short and J 2 bases short, with 8 bases between. This CDR3 contains 12 residues.

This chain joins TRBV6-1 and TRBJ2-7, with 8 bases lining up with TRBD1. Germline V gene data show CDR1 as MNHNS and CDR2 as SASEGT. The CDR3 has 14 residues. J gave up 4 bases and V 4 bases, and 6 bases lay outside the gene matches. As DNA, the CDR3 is TGTGCCAGCAGTGTTGACAGGGGTGATTACGAGCAGTACTTC. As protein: CASSVDRGDYEQYF.

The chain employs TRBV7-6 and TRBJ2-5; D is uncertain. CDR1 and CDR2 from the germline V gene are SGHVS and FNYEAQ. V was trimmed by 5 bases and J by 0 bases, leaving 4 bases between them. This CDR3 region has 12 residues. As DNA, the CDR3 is TGTGCCAGCAGCCCGTACCAAGAGACCCAGTACTTC. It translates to CASSPYQETQYF.

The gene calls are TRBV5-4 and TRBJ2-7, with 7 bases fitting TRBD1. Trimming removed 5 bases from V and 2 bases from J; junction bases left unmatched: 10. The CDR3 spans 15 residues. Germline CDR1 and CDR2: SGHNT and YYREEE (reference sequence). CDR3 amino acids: CASSFTGVPPYEQYF. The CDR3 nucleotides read TGTGCCAGCAGTTTCACAGGGGTTCCACCCTACGAGCAGTACTTC.